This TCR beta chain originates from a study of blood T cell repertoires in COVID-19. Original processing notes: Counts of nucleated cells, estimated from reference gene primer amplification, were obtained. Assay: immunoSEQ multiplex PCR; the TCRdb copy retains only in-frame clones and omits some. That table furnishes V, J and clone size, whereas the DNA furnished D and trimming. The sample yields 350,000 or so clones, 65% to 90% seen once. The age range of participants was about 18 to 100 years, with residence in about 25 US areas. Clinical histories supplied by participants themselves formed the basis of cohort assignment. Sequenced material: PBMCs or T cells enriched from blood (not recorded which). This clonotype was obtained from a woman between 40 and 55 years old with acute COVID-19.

The CDR3 spells CASRTSGSTGELFF. Written as DNA, the CDR3 is TGTGCCAGTAGGACTAGCGGGTCCACCGGGGAGCTGTTTTTT. The rearrangement links TRBV27 to TRBJ2-2; 11 nucleotides agree with TRBD2. J was trimmed by 4 bases and V by 9 bases; bases with no gene match: 4. This CDR3 region has 14 residues. Germline V gene sequence: CDR1 MNHEY, CDR2 SMNVEV (reference sequence).